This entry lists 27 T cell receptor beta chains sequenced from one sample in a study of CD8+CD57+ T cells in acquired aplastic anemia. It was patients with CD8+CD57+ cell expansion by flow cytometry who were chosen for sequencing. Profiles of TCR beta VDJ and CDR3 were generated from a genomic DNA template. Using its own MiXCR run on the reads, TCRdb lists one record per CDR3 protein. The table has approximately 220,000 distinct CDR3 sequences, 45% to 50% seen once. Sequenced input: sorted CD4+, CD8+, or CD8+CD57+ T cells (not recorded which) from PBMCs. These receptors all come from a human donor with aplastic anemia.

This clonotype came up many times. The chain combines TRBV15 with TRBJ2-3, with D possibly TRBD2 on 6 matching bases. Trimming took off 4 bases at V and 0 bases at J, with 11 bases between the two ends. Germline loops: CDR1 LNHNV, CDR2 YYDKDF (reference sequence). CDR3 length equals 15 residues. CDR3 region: CATSTGVLSTDTQYF. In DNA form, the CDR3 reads TGTGCCACCAGCACGGGGGTTCTGAGCACAGATACGCAGTATTTT.

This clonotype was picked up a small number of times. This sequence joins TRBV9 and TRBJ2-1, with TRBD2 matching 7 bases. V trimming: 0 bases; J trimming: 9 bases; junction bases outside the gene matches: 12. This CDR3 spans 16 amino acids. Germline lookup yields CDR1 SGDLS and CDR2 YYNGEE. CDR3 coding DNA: TGTGCCAGCAGCGTAGAACTGGGAGGGATAAGCGGTGAGCAGTTCTTC. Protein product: CASSVELGGISGEQFF.

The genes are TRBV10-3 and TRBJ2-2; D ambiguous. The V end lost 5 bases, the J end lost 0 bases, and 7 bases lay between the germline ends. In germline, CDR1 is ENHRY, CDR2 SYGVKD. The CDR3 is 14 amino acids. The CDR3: CAISRAANTGELFF. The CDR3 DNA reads TGTGCCATCAGTCGCGCAGCGAACACCGGGGAGCTGTTTTTT.

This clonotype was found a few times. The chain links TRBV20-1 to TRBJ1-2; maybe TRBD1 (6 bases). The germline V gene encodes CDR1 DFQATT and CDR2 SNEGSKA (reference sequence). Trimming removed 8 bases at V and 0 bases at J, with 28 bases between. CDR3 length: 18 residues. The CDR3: CSKRGGDGFTEANYGYTF. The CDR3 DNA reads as TGCAGTAAGCGAGGGGGGGATGGGTTCACTGAAGCTAACTATGGCTACACCTTC.

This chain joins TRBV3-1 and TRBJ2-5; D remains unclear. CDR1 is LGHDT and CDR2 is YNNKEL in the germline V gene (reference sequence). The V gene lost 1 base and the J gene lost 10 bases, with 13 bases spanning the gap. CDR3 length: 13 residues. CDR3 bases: TGTGCCAGCAGCCAAGGGAGTTTGGAGCGCCAGTACTTC. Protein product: CASSQGSLERQYF.

This CDR3 is CASSLGPGQGGSPLHF. The CDR3 DNA sequence: TGTGCCAGCAGCTTAGGGCCGGGACAGGGGGGTTCACCCCTCCACTTT. The rearrangement joins TRBV7-2 to TRBJ1-6; TRBD1 matches at 11 bases. CDR1 is SGHTA and CDR2 is FQGNSA in the germline V gene. The CDR3 consists of 16 residues. J gave up 9 bases and V 1 base, and 5 bases lay outside the gene matches.

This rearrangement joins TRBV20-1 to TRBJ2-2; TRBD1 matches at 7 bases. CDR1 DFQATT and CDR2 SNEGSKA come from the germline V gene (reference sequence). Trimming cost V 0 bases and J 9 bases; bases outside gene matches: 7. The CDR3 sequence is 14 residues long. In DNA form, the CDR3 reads TGCAGTGCTAGAGATAAGGCCAGGGGGAGGGAGCTGTTTTTT. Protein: CSARDKARGRELFF.

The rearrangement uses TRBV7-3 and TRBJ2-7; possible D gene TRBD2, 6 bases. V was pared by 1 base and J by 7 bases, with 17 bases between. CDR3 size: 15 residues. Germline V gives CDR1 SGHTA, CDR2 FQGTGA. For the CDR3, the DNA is TGTGCCAGCAGCTTAAGCTCGTCGGGGAGGCTGGAGCAGTACTTC. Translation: CASSLSSSGRLEQYF.

This CDR3 is CSVRGRGPNYGYTF. The CDR3 DNA reads as TGCAGCGTTCGAGGCAGGGGCCCTAACTATGGCTACACCTTC. The chain links TRBV29-1 to TRBJ1-2, with D possibly being TRBD1 (6 bases). The germline gives CDR1 SQVTM, CDR2 ANQGSEA. This CDR3 has 14 amino acids. The V end was cut by 5 bases, the J end by 0 bases, with 13 bases between.

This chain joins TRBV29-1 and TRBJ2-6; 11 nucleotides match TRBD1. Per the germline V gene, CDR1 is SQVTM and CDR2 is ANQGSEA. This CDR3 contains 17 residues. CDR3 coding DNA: TGCAGTGCTAGAGCTCCGGGACAGGGGGCTGGGGCCAACGTCCTGACTTTC. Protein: CSARAPGQGAGANVLTF.

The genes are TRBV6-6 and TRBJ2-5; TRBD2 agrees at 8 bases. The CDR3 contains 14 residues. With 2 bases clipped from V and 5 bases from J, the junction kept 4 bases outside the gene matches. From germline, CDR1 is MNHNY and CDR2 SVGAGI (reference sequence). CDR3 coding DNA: TGTGCCAGCAGTTACGTTTCTAGCGGGGAGACCCAGTACTTC. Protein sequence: CASSYVSSGETQYF.

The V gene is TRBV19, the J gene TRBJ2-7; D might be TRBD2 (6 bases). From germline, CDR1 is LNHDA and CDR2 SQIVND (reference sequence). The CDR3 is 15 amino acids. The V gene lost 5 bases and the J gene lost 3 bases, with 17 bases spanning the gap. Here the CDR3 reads CASSPYLGGNYEQYF. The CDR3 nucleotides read TGTGCCAGTAGTCCCTATCTCGGAGGGAACTACGAGCAGTACTTC.

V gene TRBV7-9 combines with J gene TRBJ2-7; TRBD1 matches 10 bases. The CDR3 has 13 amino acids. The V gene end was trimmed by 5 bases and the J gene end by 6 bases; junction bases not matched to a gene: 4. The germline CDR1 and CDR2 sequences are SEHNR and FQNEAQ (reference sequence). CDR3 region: CASSQGTGVEQYF. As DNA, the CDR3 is TGTGCCAGCAGCCAAGGGACAGGGGTCGAGCAGTACTTC.

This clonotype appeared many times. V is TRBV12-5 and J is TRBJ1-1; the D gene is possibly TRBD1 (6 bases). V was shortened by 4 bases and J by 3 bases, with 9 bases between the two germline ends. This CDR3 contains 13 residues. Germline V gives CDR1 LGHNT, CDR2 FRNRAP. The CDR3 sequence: CASGSGGYTEAFF. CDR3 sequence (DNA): TGTGCTAGTGGTTCGGGGGGCTACACTGAAGCTTTCTTT.

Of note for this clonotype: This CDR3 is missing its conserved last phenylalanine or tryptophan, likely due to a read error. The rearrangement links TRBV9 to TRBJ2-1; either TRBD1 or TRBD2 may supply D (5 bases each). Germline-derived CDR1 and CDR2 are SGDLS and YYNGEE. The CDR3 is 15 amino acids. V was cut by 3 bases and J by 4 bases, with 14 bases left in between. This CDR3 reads CASSEGPGSYNEQFL. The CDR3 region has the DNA TGTGCCAGCAGCGAGGGACCGGGTAGTTACAATGAGCAGTTCCTC.

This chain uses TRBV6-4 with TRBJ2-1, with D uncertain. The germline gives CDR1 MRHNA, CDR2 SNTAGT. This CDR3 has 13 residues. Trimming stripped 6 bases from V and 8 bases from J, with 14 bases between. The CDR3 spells CASSLTETDEQFF. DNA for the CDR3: TGTGCCAGCAGCTTAACCGAAACTGATGAGCAGTTCTTC.

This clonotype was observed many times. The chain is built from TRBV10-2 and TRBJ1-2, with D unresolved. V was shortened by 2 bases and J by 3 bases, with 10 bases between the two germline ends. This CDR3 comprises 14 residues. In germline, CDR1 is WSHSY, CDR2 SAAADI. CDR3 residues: CASSEPSWDYGYTF. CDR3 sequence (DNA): TGCGCCAGCAGTGAGCCTTCGTGGGACTATGGCTACACCTTC.

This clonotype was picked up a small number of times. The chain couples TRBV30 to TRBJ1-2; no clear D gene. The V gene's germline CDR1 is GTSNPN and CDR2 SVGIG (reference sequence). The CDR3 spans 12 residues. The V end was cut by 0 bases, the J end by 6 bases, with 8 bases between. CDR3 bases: TGTGCCTGGAGTGTGGGAGGCGATGGCTACACCTTC. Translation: CAWSVGGDGYTF.

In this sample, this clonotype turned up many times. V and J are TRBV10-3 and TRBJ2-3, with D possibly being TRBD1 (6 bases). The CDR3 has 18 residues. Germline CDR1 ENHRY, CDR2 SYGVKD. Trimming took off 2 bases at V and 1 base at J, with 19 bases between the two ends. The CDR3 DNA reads TGTGCCATCAGTGAGACTCCCCAGGGGACCTCTCGCACAGATACGCAGTATTTT. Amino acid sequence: CAISETPQGTSRTDTQYF.

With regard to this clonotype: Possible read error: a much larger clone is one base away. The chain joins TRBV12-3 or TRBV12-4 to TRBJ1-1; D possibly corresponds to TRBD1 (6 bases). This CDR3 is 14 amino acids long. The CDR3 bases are TGTGCCTGCAGTTTCTTAGGGACACCGATTGAAGCTTTCTTT. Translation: CACSFLGTPIEAFF.

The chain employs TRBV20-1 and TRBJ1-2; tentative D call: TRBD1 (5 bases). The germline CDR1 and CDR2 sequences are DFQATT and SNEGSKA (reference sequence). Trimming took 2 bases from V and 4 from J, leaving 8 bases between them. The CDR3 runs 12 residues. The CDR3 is CSARLGGYGYTF. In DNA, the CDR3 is TGCAGTGCTAGATTGGGGGGCTATGGCTACACCTTC.

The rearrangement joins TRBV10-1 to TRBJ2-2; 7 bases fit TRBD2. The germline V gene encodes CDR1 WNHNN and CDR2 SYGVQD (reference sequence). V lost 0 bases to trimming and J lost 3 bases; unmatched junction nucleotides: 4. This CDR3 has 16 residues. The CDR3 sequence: CASSESRDYHTGELFF. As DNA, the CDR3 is TGCGCCAGCAGTGAGTCCAGGGACTATCACACCGGGGAGCTGTTTTTT.

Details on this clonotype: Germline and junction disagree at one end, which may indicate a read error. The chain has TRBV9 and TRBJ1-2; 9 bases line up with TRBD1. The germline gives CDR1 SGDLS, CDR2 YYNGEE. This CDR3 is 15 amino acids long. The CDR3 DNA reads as TGTGCCAGCAGCGTAGGAACAGGGGGCGGCTATGACTACACCTTC. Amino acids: CASSVGTGGGYDYTF.

CDR3 amino acids: CSVEGGNDGYTF. In DNA form, the CDR3 reads TGCAGCGTTGAAGGCGGGAATGATGGCTACACCTTC. The chain employs TRBV29-1 and TRBJ1-2; D is undetermined. V lost 1 base, J lost 6 bases, and 9 bases lay in between. The CDR3 loop spans 12 amino acids. Germline CDR1 is SQVTM and CDR2 is ANQGSEA.

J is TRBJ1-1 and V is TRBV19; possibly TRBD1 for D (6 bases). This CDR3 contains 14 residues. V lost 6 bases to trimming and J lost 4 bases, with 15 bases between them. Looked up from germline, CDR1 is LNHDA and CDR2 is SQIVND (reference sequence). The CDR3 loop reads CASRNTGLGTEAFF. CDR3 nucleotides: TGTGCCAGTAGAAATACAGGGCTTGGCACTGAAGCTTTCTTT.

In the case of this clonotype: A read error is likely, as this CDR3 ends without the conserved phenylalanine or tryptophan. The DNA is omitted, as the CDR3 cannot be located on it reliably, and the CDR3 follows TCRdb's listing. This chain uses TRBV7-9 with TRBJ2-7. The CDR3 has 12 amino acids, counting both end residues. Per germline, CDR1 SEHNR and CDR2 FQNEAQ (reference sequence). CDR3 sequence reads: CASSADPYEQCS.

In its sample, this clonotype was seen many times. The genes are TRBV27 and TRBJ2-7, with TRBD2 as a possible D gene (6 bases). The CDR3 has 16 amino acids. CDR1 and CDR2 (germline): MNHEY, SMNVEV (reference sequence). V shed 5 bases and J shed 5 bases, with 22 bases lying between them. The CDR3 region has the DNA TGTGCCAGCAGTACCCGACAGACCCTTGGGGGGAACGAGCAGTACTTC. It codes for CASSTRQTLGGNEQYF.